The rows below give T cell receptor beta chains drawn from one sample of a study of cytomegalovirus exposure and HLA in healthy donors. The protocol was immunoSEQ multiplex PCR, while the TCRdb copy is restricted to in-frame clones and leaves out a portion. The data show about 160,000 clones, with around 88% seen just once and more than 0.7% held by the top ten. The sequenced sample was PBMCs. The receptors shown here come from a woman aged 25 to 39 in good health and CMV-seronegative. Both conserved end residues are part of each CDR3.

>TRBJ2-3|TRBV9|16
CASSPRDSQSTDTQYF
>TRBJ2-1|TRBV6-1|22
CASSEKFRGLAGGQPLRNEQFF
>TRBJ2-7|TRBV13|14
CASSLRQGDYEQYF
>TRBJ1-4|TRBV6-5|15
CASSSSFQGGEKLFF
>TRBJ2-5|TRBV5-1|15
CASSYSTGNQETQYF
>TRBJ1-3|TRBV7-2|14
CASSSRLSGNTIYF
>TRBJ2-7|TRBV9|14
CASSVGQAGYEQYF
>TRBJ2-2|TRBV7-2|13
CASSILVSGELFF
>TRBJ2-5|TRBV9|14
CASSVGTGQETQYF
>TRBJ2-3|TRBV9|15
CASSIAGGYTDTQYF
>TRBJ2-5|TRBV5-1|19
CASSPLGLASGRPIETQYF
>TRBJ2-7|TRBV6-6|15
CASNTRSSGSYEQYF
>TRBJ1-1|TRBV5-4|11
CASSLATEAFF
>TRBJ2-7|TRBV7-6|15
CASSLAPAEVYEQYF